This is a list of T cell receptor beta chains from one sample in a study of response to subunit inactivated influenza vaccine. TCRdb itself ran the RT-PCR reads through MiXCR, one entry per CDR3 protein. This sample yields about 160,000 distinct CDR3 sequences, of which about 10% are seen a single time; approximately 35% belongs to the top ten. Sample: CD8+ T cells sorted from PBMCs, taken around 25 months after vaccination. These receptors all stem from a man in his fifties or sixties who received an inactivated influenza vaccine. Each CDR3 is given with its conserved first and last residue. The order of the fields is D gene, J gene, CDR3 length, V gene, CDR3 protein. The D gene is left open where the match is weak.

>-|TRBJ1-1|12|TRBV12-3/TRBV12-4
CASSLVRTEAFF
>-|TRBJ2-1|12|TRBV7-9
CASRLDYNEQFF
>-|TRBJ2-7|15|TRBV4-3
CASSQERGGSYEQYF
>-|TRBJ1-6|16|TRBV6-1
CASSWLRDTNNSPLHF
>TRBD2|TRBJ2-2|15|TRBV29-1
CSVESSGRNTGELFF
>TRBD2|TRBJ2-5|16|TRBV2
CASSELAGAIQETQYF
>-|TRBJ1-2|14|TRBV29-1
CSVENGRENYGYTF
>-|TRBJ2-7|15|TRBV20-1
CSARDPRVPSYEQYF
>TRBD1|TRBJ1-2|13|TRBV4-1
CASSHGQGRGYTF
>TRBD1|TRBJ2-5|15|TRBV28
CASSLRQGLEETQYF
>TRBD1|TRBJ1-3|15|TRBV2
CASSRRDSSGNTIYF
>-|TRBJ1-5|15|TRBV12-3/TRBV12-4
CASSFGGQVNQPQHF
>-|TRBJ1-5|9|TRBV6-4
CVLDQPQHF
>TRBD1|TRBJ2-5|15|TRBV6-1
CASRATGGIFETQYF
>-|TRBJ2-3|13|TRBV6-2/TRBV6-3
CASSYPLATTQYF
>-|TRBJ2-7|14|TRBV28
CASSVDRIDYEQYF
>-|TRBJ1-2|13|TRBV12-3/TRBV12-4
CASNLGGISGYTF
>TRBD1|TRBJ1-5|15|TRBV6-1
CASSEKDRGNQPQHF
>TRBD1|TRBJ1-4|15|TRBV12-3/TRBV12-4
CASSKEGAMEEKLFF
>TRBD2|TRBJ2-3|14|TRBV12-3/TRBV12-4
CASRLAGAPDTQYF
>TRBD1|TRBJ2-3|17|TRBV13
CASSLISGQGAGDTQYF
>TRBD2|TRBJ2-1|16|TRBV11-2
CASSQHSGQIYNEQFF
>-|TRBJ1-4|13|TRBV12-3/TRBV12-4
CASSLTGRGKLFF
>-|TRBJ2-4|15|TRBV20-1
CSAPRSRRAKNIQYF
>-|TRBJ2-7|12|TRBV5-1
CASRGDSYEQHF
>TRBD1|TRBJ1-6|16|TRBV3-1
CASSQGPGQYNSPLHF
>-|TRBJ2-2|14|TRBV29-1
CSVSSPVLSGELFF
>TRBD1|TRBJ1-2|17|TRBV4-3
CASSQETRTGGKYGYTF
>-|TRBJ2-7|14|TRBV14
CASSTLEPSYEQYF